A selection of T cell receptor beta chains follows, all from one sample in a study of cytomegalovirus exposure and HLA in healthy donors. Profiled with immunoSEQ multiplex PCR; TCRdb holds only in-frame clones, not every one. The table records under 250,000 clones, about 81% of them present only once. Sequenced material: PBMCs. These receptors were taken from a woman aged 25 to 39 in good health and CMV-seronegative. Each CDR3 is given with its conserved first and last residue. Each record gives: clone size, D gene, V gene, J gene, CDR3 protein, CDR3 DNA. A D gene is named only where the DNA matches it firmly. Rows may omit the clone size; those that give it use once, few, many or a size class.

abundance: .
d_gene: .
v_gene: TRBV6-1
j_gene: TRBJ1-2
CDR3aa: CASSAEGLIQVYGYTF
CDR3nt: TGTGCCAGCAGTGCCGAAGGGTTAATACAGGTCTATGGCTACACCTTC

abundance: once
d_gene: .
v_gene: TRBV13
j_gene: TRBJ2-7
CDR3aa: CASSSQSISYEQYF
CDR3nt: TGTGCCAGCAGCTCCCAGTCGATCAGCTACGAGCAGTACTTC

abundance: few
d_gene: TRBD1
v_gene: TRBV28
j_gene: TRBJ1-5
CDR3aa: CASRNRDRAYSNQPQHF
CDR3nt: TGTGCCAGCAGGAACCGGGACAGGGCATATAGCAATCAGCCCCAGCATTTT

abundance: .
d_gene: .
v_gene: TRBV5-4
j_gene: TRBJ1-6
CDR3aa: CASSLSGSSLHF
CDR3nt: TGTGCCAGCAGCCTCAGTGGGAGTTCCCTCCACTTT

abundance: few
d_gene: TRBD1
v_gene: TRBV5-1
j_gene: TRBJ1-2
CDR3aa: CASSPGQDGYTF
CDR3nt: TGCGCCAGCAGCCCAGGACAGGATGGCTACACCTTC

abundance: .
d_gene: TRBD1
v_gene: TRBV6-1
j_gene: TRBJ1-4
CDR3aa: CASSSPTGRYEKLFF
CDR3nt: TGTGCCAGCAGTTCCCCGACAGGGAGGTATGAAAAACTGTTTTTT

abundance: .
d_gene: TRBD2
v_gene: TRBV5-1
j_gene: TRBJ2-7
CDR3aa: CASSLASLTSGLAYEQYF
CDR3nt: TGCGCCAGCAGCTTGGCCTCTTTAACTAGCGGGTTAGCCTACGAGCAGTACTTC

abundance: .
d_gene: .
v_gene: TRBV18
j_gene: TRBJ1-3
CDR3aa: CASSAEELSGNTIYF
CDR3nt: TGTGCCAGCTCAGCAGAGGAACTCTCTGGAAACACCATATATTTT

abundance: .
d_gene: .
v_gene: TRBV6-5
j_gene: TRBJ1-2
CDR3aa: CASSLSNNYGYTF
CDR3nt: TGTGCCAGCAGTTTGAGCAATAACTATGGCTACACCTTC

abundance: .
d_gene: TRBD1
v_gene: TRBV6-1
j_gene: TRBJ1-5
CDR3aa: CASTGQGAGEPQHF
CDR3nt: TGTGCCAGCACCGGACAGGGGGCTGGGGAGCCCCAGCATTTT

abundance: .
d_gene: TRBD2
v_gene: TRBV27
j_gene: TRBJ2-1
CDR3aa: CASSLSPTSGSYEQFF
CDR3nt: TGTGCCAGCAGTTTATCGCCCACTAGCGGGAGCTATGAGCAGTTCTTC

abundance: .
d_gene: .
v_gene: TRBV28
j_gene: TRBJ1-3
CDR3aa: CASSFVLETPGNTIYF
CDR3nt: TGTGCCAGCAGTTTCGTCTTGGAGACCCCCGGAAACACCATATATTTT

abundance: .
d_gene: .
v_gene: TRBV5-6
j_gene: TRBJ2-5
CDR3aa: CASSFVAGVGETQYF
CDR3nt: TGTGCCAGCAGCTTTGTAGCAGGGGTAGGGGAGACCCAGTACTTC

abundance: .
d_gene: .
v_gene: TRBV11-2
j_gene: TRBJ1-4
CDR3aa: CASSPYSSPNEKLFF
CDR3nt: TGTGCCAGCAGCCCTTACAGTTCGCCTAATGAAAAACTGTTTTTT

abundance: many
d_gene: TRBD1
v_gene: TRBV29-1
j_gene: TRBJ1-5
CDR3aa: CSVEIGTGYNQPQHF
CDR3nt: TGCAGCGTTGAAATAGGGACAGGGTACAATCAGCCCCAGCATTTT